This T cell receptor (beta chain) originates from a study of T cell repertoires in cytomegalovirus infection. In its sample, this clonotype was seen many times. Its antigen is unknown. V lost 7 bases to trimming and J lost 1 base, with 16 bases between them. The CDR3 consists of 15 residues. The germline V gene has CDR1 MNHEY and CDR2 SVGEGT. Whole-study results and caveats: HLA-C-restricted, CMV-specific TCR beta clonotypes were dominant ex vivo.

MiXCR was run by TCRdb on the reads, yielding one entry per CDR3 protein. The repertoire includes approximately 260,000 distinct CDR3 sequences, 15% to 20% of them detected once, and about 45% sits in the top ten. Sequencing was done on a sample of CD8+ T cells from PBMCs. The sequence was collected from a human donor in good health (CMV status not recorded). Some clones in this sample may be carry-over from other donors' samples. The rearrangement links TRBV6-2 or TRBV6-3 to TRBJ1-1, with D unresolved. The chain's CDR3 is CASIREGLGNTEAFF. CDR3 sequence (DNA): TGTGCCAGCATCCGTGAAGGTCTGGGGAACACTGAAGCTTTCTTT.